Following are 18 T cell receptor beta chains from one sample sequenced in a study of cytomegalovirus exposure and HLA in healthy donors. A multiplex PCR was run with 60 Vbeta primers and 13 Jbeta primers. The protocol was immunoSEQ multiplex PCR, while the TCRdb copy is restricted to in-frame clones and leaves out a portion. The sample includes a few hundred thousand clones, roughly four fifths of them seen just once. Sequencing was carried out using PBMCs. The receptors originated from a woman aged 50 to 60 in good health and CMV-seropositive.

This chain uses TRBV6-5 with TRBJ2-3, with 8 bases lining up with TRBD1. Germline values: CDR1 MNHEY, CDR2 SVGAGI. V shed 5 bases and J 6 bases; nucleotides not matched to a gene: 4. CDR3 length: 13 amino acids. CDR3 region: CASSKDREDTQYF. CDR3 nucleotide sequence: TGTGCCAGCAGTAAGGACAGGGAGGATACGCAGTATTTT.

V gene TRBV7-6 combines with J gene TRBJ2-5, with unresolved D. Germline lookup yields CDR1 SGHVS and CDR2 FNYEAQ. This CDR3 is 13 amino acids long. Trimming shortened V by 1 base and J by 5 bases, and 8 bases separated the two germline ends. The DNA of the CDR3 is TGTGCCAGCAGCTTAGTTTTCCTGGAGACCCAGTACTTC. Translated, it gives CASSLVFLETQYF.

The V and J genes are TRBV6-5 and TRBJ1-4; D gene unclear. Germline V gives CDR1 MNHEY, CDR2 SVGAGI. The CDR3 spans 14 residues. V was cut by 2 bases and J by 5 bases, with 9 bases left in between. The CDR3 DNA reads TGTGCCAGCAGTTACCAACACACAAATGAAAAACTGTTTTTT. Amino acids: CASSYQHTNEKLFF.

CDR3 in DNA: TGCGCCAGCAGAGAAAGGACAGGGACCCGAGGCTACACCTTC. Its protein product is CASRERTGTRGYTF. V is TRBV5-1 and J is TRBJ1-2; 8 bases align to TRBD1. J lost 8 bases, V lost 5 bases, and 11 bases had no gene match. The CDR3 length is 14 residues. Germline values: CDR1 SGHRS, CDR2 YFSETQ.

Remarks on this clone: Other DNA sequences in this specimen translate into the identical CDR3. This chain uses TRBV6-1 with TRBJ1-1, with D possibly being TRBD1 (5 bases). Trimming cost V 0 bases and J 0 bases, with 8 bases left between them. The CDR3 runs to 15 residues. Germline lookup yields CDR1 MNHNS and CDR2 SASEGT. The CDR3 here is CASSEAGGMNTEAFF. The CDR3 bases are TGTGCCAGCAGTGAAGCTGGGGGGATGAACACTGAAGCTTTCTTT.

The V call is TRBV4-2, the J call TRBJ2-7; 7 bases align to TRBD1. V was pared by 4 bases and J by 5 bases, with 11 bases of the junction left unmatched. Germline CDR1 reads LGHNA; CDR2 reads YNFKEQ. The CDR3 totals 15 residues. The CDR3 spells CASSPTGSVGDEQYF. The CDR3, as DNA: TGTGCCAGCAGCCCGACAGGGTCGGTGGGTGACGAGCAGTACTTC.

This clone showed up just a few times. The genes are TRBV6-1 and TRBJ2-7; 10 nucleotides agree with TRBD1. Germline V CDR1 and CDR2: MNHNS, SASEGT. The ends lost 6 bases at V and 6 bases at J; junction bases unmatched: 5. This CDR3 contains 13 residues. CDR3 region: CASRRQGAGEQYF. Written as DNA, the CDR3 is TGTGCCAGCAGGCGACAGGGGGCCGGCGAGCAGTACTTC.

CDR3 sequence (DNA): TGTGCCAGCGGTAGACAGGGTCAAATCTCTGGAAACACCATATATTTT. This codes for CASGRQGQISGNTIYF. The rearrangement uses TRBV11-2 and TRBJ1-3; 7 bases match TRBD1. CDR3 length: 16 amino acids. Germline loops: CDR1 SGHAT, CDR2 FQNNGV. J gave up 0 bases and V 8 bases, and 10 bases lay outside the gene matches. Based on the CDR3 plus reference TRBV11-2 and TRBJ1-3, the full variable domain is EAGVAQSPRYKIIEKRQSVAFWCNPISGHATLYWYQQILGQGPKLLIQFQNNGVVDDSQLPKDRFSAERLKGVDSTLKIQPAKLEDSAVYLCASGRQGQISGNTIYFGEGSWLTVV.

This clone was counted a few times. This chain joins TRBV18 and TRBJ1-5; the D is unclear. The CDR3 runs 16 residues. Germline lookup yields CDR1 KGHSH and CDR2 LQKENI. With 3 bases removed from V and 1 base from J, the gap between germline ends came to 13 bases. This CDR3 reads CASSPPGMRSNQPQHF. The CDR3 DNA follows: TGTGCCAGCTCACCCCCCGGGATGAGAAGCAATCAGCCCCAGCATTTT.

This chain joins TRBV6-6 and TRBJ1-5; D is unclear. Germline CDR1 MNHNY, CDR2 SVGAGI (reference sequence). Trimming took 6 bases from V and 4 from J, leaving 7 bases between them. The CDR3 has 12 residues. CDR3: CASRGANQPQHF. The DNA for the CDR3 is TGTGCCAGCAGGGGAGCAAATCAGCCCCAGCATTTT.

This clone appeared once. This chain connects TRBV5-1 to TRBJ1-1; D is unclear. The CDR3 is made up of 16 amino acids. Germline V lookup: CDR1 SGHRS, CDR2 YFSETQ. V shed 0 bases and J shed 0 bases, with 12 bases lying between them. CDR3 nucleotide sequence: TGCGCCAGCAGCTTGGTGACTGCAACTATGAACACTGAAGCTTTCTTT. Protein product: CASSLVTATMNTEAFF. Full variable domain (outside the CDR3, taken from reference TRBV5-1 and TRBJ1-1): KAGVTQTPRYLIKTRGQQVTLSCSPISGHRSVSWYQQTPGQGLQFLFEYFSETQRNKGNFPGRFSGRQFSNSRSEMNVSTLELGDSALYLCASSLVTATMNTEAFFGQGTRLTVV.

V and J are TRBV21-1 and TRBJ1-2; the table assigns TRBD1, which was not confirmed against the DNA. TRBV21-1 is a listed pseudogene. The CDR3 totals 14 residues. The CDR3 region is CASSYRGPNYGYTF. The CDR3 coding sequence is TGTGCCAGCAGTTACAGGGGGCCTAACTATGGCTACACCTTC.

In its sample, this clone was seen once. The chain recombines TRBV30 with TRBJ1-5; 7 bases are shared with TRBD1. V was pared by 3 bases and J by 5 bases, with 4 bases of the junction left unmatched. Germline V lookup: CDR1 GTSNPN, CDR2 SVGIG (reference sequence). The CDR3 sequence is 13 residues long. In nucleotides, the CDR3 is TGTGCCTGGAGGAGACAGGGCGATCAGCCCCAGCATTTT. Encoded protein: CAWRRQGDQPQHF.

This chain links TRBV6-1 with TRBJ2-7, with a weak D call TRBD2 (5 bases). The V gene's germline CDR1 is MNHNS and CDR2 SASEGT. The germline V and J ends were trimmed by 7 bases and 3 bases, with 19 bases remaining between them. This CDR3 spans 15 amino acids. CDR3 sequence (DNA): TGTGCCAGCACCCCTCGTGGAGGCTCCCTCTACGAGCAGTACTTC. Protein sequence: CASTPRGGSLYEQYF.

On this clone: Other DNA variants within this sample encode the same CDR3. The chain couples TRBV30 to TRBJ1-4, with TRBD1 identical over 9 bases. V dropped 0 bases and J dropped 5; count of bases not matched to a gene: 1. Germline V gene data show CDR1 as GTSNPN and CDR2 as SVGIG (reference sequence). The CDR3 loop spans 14 amino acids. The CDR3 coding sequence is TGTGCCTGGAGTGTACAGGGGGCAAATGAAAAACTGTTTTTT. Its translation is CAWSVQGANEKLFF.

This rearrangement joins TRBV6-5 to TRBJ1-1; no reliable D call. Trimming took off 4 bases at V and 1 base at J, with 4 bases between the two ends. Germline lookup yields CDR1 MNHEY and CDR2 SVGAGI. The CDR3 length is 12 residues. CDR3 in DNA: TGTGCCAGCAGTTGGGCGAACACTGAAGCTTTCTTT. Its translation: CASSWANTEAFF.

The rearrangement links TRBV5-1 to TRBJ1-2; 10 bases align to TRBD1. V was clipped by 5 bases and J by 9 bases; unmatched bases: 10. CDR1 SGHRS and CDR2 YFSETQ come from the germline V gene. The CDR3 spans 14 residues. This CDR3 reads CASREPGQGYSYTF. CDR3 coding DNA: TGCGCCAGCAGGGAGCCGGGACAGGGGTATAGCTACACCTTC. The full variable domain, rest sourced from reference TRBV5-1 and TRBJ1-2, is KAGVTQTPRYLIKTRGQQVTLSCSPISGHRSVSWYQQTPGQGLQFLFEYFSETQRNKGNFPGRFSGRQFSNSRSEMNVSTLELGDSALYLCASREPGQGYSYTFGSGTRLTVV.

This chain joins TRBV5-1 and TRBJ1-1, with TRBD1 as a possible D gene (6 bases). Germline V gene data show CDR1 as SGHRS and CDR2 as YFSETQ. The CDR3 consists of 15 residues. The germline V and J ends were trimmed by 4 bases and 3 bases, with 16 bases remaining between them. This CDR3 is CASSIGDTGDTEAFF. CDR3 coding DNA: TGCGCCAGCAGCATCGGGGACACGGGCGACACTGAAGCTTTCTTT.